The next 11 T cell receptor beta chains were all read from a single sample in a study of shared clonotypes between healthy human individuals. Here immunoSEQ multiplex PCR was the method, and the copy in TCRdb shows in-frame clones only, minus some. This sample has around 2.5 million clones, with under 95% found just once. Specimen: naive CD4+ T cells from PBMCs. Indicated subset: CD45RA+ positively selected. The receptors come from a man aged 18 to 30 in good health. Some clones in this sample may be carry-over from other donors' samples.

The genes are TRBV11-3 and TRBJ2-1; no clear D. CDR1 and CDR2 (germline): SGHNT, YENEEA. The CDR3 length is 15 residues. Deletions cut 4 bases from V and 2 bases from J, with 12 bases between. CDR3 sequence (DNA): TGTGCCAGCAGCTCCATCCGAGACCCCTACAATGAGCAGTTCTTC. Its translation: CASSSIRDPYNEQFF.

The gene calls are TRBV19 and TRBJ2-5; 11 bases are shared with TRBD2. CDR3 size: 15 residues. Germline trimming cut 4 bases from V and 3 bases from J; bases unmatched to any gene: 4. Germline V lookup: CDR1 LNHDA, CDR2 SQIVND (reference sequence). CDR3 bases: TGTGCCAGTAGTACCCTAGCGGGAGGTGAAGAGACCCAGTACTTC. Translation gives CASSTLAGGEETQYF.

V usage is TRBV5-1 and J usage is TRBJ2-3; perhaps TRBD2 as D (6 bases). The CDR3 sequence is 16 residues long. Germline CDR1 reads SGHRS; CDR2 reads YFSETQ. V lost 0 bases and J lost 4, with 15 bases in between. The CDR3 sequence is CASSLGGTPGADTQYF. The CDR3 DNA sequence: TGCGCCAGCAGCTTGGGAGGGACCCCGGGGGCAGATACGCAGTATTTT. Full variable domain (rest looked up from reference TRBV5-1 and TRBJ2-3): KAGVTQTPRYLIKTRGQQVTLSCSPISGHRSVSWYQQTPGQGLQFLFEYFSETQRNKGNFPGRFSGRQFSNSRSEMNVSTLELGDSALYLCASSLGGTPGADTQYFGPGTRLTVL.

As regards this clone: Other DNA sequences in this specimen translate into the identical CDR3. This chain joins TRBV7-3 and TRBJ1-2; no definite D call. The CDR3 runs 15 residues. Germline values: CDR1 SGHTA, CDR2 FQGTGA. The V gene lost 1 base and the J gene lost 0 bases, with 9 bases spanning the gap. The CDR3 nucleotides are TGTGCCAGCAGCTTAAGTACGGGAGCTAACTATGGCTACACCTTC. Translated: CASSLSTGANYGYTF. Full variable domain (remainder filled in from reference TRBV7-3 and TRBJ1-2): GAGVSQTPSNKVTEKGKYVELRCDPISGHTALYWYRQSLGQGPEFLIYFQGTGAADDSGLPNDRFFAVRPEGSVSTLKIQRTERGDSAVYLCASSLSTGANYGYTFGSGTRLTVV.

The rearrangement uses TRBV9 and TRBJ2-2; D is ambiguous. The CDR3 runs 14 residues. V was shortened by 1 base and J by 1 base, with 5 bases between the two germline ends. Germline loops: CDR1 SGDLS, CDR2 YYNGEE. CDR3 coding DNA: TGTGCCAGCAGCGTAACGGAGAACACCGGGGAGCTGTTTTTT. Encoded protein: CASSVTENTGELFF.

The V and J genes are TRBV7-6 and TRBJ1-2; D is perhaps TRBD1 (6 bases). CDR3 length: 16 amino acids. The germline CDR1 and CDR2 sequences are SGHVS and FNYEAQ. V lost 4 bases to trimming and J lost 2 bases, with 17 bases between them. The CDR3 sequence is CASSSYRGQMNYGYTF. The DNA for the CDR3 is TGTGCCAGCAGCTCGTACCGAGGACAGATGAACTATGGCTACACCTTC.

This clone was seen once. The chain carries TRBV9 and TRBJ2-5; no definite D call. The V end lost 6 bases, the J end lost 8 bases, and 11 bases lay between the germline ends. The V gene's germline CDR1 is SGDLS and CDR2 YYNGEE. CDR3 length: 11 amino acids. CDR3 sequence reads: CASTPKPTQYF. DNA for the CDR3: TGTGCCAGCACCCCGAAGCCAACCCAGTACTTC.

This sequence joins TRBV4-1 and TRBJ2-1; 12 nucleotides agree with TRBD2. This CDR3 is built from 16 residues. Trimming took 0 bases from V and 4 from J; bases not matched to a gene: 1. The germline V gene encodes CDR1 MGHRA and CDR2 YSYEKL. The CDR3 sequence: CASSQDGTSGYNEQFF. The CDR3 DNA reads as TGCGCCAGCAGCCAAGATGGGACTAGCGGGTACAATGAGCAGTTCTTC.

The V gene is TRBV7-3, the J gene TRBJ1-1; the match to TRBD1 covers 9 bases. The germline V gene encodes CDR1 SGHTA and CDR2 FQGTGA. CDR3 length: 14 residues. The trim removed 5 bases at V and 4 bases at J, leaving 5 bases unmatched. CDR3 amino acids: CASSAQGAGTEAFF. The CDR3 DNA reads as TGTGCCAGCAGCGCACAGGGGGCGGGCACTGAAGCTTTCTTT.

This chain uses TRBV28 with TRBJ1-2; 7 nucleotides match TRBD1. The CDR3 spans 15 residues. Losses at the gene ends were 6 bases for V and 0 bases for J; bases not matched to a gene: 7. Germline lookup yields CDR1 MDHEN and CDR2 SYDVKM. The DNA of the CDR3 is TGTGCCAGCAGAGCGACGGGACAGTCTAACTATGGCTACACCTTC. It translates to CASRATGQSNYGYTF.

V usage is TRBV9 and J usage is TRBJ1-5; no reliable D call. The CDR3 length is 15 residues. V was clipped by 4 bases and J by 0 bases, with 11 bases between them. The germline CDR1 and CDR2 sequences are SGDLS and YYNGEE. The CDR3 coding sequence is TGTGCCAGCAGCCCCGGGGTCCATAGCAATCAGCCCCAGCATTTT. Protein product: CASSPGVHSNQPQHF.